These 27 T cell receptor beta chains originate from one sample sequenced in a study of blood T cell repertoires in COVID-19. Sequencing used immunoSEQ multiplex PCR; TCRdb keeps in-frame clones, though not all of them. The table includes a few hundred thousand clones, approximately 80% detected once. The sequenced material came from PBMCs or T cells enriched from blood (not recorded which). Source of these receptors: a man aged 35 to 55 who had recovered from COVID-19.

The chain recombines TRBV29-1 with TRBJ2-2, with a weak D call TRBD1 (6 bases). The CDR3 extends over 13 amino acids. Germline V gene sequence: CDR1 SQVTM, CDR2 ANQGSEA. V shed 3 bases and J shed 5 bases, with 10 bases lying between them. The CDR3 loop reads CSVDGQGTGELFF. For the CDR3, the DNA is TGCAGCGTTGATGGGCAGGGGACCGGGGAGCTGTTTTTT.

The chain links TRBV19 to TRBJ1-5; the match to TRBD1 covers 9 bases. V dropped 5 bases and J dropped 4; count of bases not matched to a gene: 6. The CDR3 extends over 15 amino acids. The V gene's germline CDR1 is LNHDA and CDR2 SQIVND (reference sequence). CDR3 DNA: TGTGCCAGTAGTCCGGGACAGGGAACGAATCAGCCCCAGCATTTT. Amino acid sequence: CASSPGQGTNQPQHF.

The chain joins TRBV30 to TRBJ2-7, with 7 bases identical to TRBD1. The CDR3 has 16 residues. CDR1 is GTSNPN, CDR2 SVGIG, per germline (reference sequence). V lost 0 bases and J lost 1; bases outside the gene matches: 9. The CDR3 DNA reads TGTGCCTGGAGTGTACTTGGTGGGGACAGTTCCTACGAGCAGTACTTC. Translated: CAWSVLGGDSSYEQYF.

The chain couples TRBV3-1 (or the pseudogene TRBV3-2) to TRBJ1-5; D is ambiguous. Germline CDR1 reads LGHDT; CDR2 reads YNNKEL (reference sequence). The V gene lost 8 bases and the J gene lost 0 bases, with 8 bases spanning the gap. This CDR3 has 13 amino acids. The CDR3 sequence is CASGDYSNQPQHF. For the CDR3, the DNA is TGTGCCAGCGGAGACTATAGCAATCAGCCCCAGCATTTT.

V gene TRBV3-1 (or the pseudogene TRBV3-2) combines with J gene TRBJ2-2; D unclear. Trimming cost V 7 bases and J 7 bases, with 7 bases left between them. CDR3 length equals 11 residues. Germline V gene sequence: CDR1 LGHDT, CDR2 YNNKEL (reference sequence). The CDR3 sequence is CASTLHGELFF. Here the CDR3 DNA reads TGTGCCAGCACGTTACACGGGGAGCTGTTTTTT.

The chain uses TRBV12-5 and TRBJ2-5; 7 bases are shared with TRBD1. The length of the CDR3 is 15 residues. The ends lost 5 bases at V and 2 bases at J; junction bases unmatched: 8. Germline loops: CDR1 LGHNT, CDR2 FRNRAP. CDR3 coding DNA: TGTGCTAGTGGTCCCTCACAGGGGAAACAAGAGACCCAGTACTTC. It is translated as CASGPSQGKQETQYF.

This sequence joins TRBV6-5 and TRBJ1-1; perhaps TRBD1 as D (6 bases). The CDR3 sequence is 14 residues long. CDR1 and CDR2 from the germline V gene are MNHEY and SVGAGI. V was clipped by 8 bases and J by 5 bases, with 18 bases between them. The CDR3 loop is CASSKDSLGTEAFF. In DNA, the CDR3 is TGTGCCAGCTCGAAGGACAGCCTAGGGACTGAAGCTTTCTTT.

The chain carries TRBV5-4 and TRBJ2-7; 8 bases agree with TRBD2. CDR1 is SGHNT, CDR2 YYREEE, per germline (reference sequence). This CDR3 is 15 amino acids long. V trimming: 6 bases; J trimming: 2 bases; junction bases outside the gene matches: 10. CDR3 sequence reads: CASTLSGSKAYEQYF. In DNA, the CDR3 is TGTGCCAGCACCTTAAGCGGGAGTAAAGCCTACGAGCAGTACTTC.

The rearrangement uses TRBV12-3 or TRBV12-4 and TRBJ1-1; D gene uncertain. This CDR3 contains 13 residues. Trimming shortened V by 5 bases and J by 2 bases, and 9 bases separated the two germline ends. The CDR3 region has the DNA TGTGCCAGCAGTCTTAACTCAAACACTGAAGCTTTCTTT. Translation: CASSLNSNTEAFF.

The chain couples TRBV7-9 to TRBJ1-2, with D possibly being TRBD1 (6 bases). V was clipped by 2 bases and J by 4 bases, with 11 bases between them. This CDR3 has 14 residues. CDR1 and CDR2 (germline): SEHNR, FQNEAQ (reference sequence). CDR3 DNA: TGTGCCAGCAGCTTAACCCAGGGGAGCTATGGCTACACCTTC. As protein: CASSLTQGSYGYTF.

This chain connects TRBV18 to TRBJ2-5; no clear D gene. Germline CDR1 KGHSH, CDR2 LQKENI. CDR3 length: 12 amino acids. The V gene lost 8 bases and the J gene lost 1 base, with 8 bases spanning the gap. The CDR3 DNA is TGTGCCAGCCAACTCCTCCAAGAGACCCAGTACTTC. It translates to CASQLLQETQYF.

The V gene is TRBV30, the J gene TRBJ2-7; TRBD2 aligns across 10 bases. Germline loops: CDR1 GTSNPN, CDR2 SVGIG (reference sequence). There are 19 residues in the CDR3. The J segment lost 5 bases and the V segment lost 0 bases, leaving 19 bases of the junction unmatched. Here the CDR3 reads CAWSVNRVTSGNRVDEQYF. The CDR3 region has the DNA TGTGCCTGGAGTGTAAACAGGGTCACTAGCGGGAATAGGGTTGACGAGCAGTACTTC.

The chain employs TRBV5-4 and TRBJ1-2; 7 positions match TRBD1. Germline V gives CDR1 SGHNT, CDR2 YYREEE (reference sequence). The CDR3 is 13 residues long. V shed 5 bases, J shed 2 bases, and the junction held 3 bases outside the gene matches. The DNA for the CDR3 is TGTGCCAGCAGACAGGGGCTGAACTATGGCTACACCTTC. Its protein is CASRQGLNYGYTF.

This clone has ten or more counts. V is TRBV27 and J is TRBJ1-4, with TRBD1 matching 8 bases. V lost 6 bases and J lost 7; bases outside the gene matches: 4. In germline, CDR1 is MNHEY, CDR2 SMNVEV (reference sequence). The length of the CDR3 is 13 residues. The DNA of the CDR3 is TGTGCCAGCAGCAGGGGGCTGAGTGAAAAACTGTTTTTT. Protein product: CASSRGLSEKLFF.

The chain is built from TRBV7-2 and TRBJ1-5, with 7 nucleotides matching TRBD1. The CDR3 contains 13 residues. V lost 5 bases, J lost 4 bases, and 2 bases stayed unmatched. From germline, CDR1 is SGHTA and CDR2 FQGNSA. The CDR3: CASSAGGNQPQHF. CDR3 nucleotides: TGTGCCAGCAGCGCAGGGGGGAATCAGCCCCAGCATTTT.

The chain has TRBV5-8 and TRBJ2-7; a weak D match, TRBD1 (5 bases). The CDR3 has 12 amino acids. V lost 3 bases and J 9 bases, leaving 13 bases between the germline ends. From germline, CDR1 is SGHTS and CDR2 YDEGEE. The CDR3 loop reads CASSSRDTGQYF. CDR3 bases: TGTGCCAGCAGCTCCAGGGATACGGGGCAGTACTTC.

V is TRBV7-2 and J is TRBJ1-2; D may be TRBD1 (5 bases). Looked up from germline, CDR1 is SGHTA and CDR2 is FQGNSA. V lost 11 bases, J lost 3 bases, and 16 bases lay in between. The CDR3 is 13 residues long. CDR3 loop: CAGTREVYYGYTF. The CDR3 DNA sequence: TGTGCCGGTACCAGGGAGGTGTACTATGGCTACACCTTC.

The rearrangement links TRBV27 to TRBJ1-5; D possibly corresponds to TRBD1 (5 bases). The CDR3 sequence is 19 residues long. V gave up 3 bases and J gave up 2 bases, with 23 bases separating them. Germline V gene data show CDR1 as MNHEY and CDR2 as SMNVEV (reference sequence). In DNA form, the CDR3 reads TGTGCCAGCAGTTTTCACCCCGGACACCCAAAGTCGGGCAATCAGCCCCAGCATTTT. Translated: CASSFHPGHPKSGNQPQHF.

The sample holds many counts of this clone. This chain links TRBV6-7 with TRBJ1-6; the D gene is possibly TRBD1 (5 bases). TRBV6-7 is designated an ORF whose function remains uncertain. The CDR3 totals 17 residues. V was cut by 6 bases and J by 2 bases, with 17 bases left in between. CDR3 sequence reads: CASSQTGRLTYNSPLHF. The CDR3 region has the DNA TGTGCCAGCAGCCAAACAGGACGACTTACCTATAATTCACCCCTCCACTTT.

This clone appeared a few times. The same CDR3 can be traced to other DNA sequences in this sample. The V and J genes are TRBV3-1 (or the pseudogene TRBV3-2) and TRBJ1-5; 8 nucleotides line up with TRBD1. CDR3 length: 14 residues. V trimming: 4 bases; J trimming: 5 bases; junction bases outside the gene matches: 4. Germline values: CDR1 LGHDT, CDR2 YNNKEL (reference sequence). CDR3 coding DNA: TGTGCCAGCAGCCTAGGACAGGGACATCAGCCCCAGCATTTT. Amino acids: CASSLGQGHQPQHF.

The J gene is TRBJ2-6, the V gene TRBV2, with D perhaps TRBD1 (5 bases). V lost 7 bases, J lost 0 bases, and 16 bases lay in between. Germline V gives CDR1 SNHLY, CDR2 FYNNEI. The CDR3 has 17 residues. Here the CDR3 reads CASIEADRHSGANVLTF. For the CDR3, the DNA is TGTGCCAGCATCGAAGCTGACAGACACTCTGGGGCCAACGTCCTGACTTTC.

The chain combines TRBV9 with TRBJ1-6; 10 bases are a match to TRBD1. CDR3 length equals 13 residues. The ends lost 5 bases at V and 10 bases at J; junction bases unmatched: 3. The germline V gene has CDR1 SGDLS and CDR2 YYNGEE. The DNA for the CDR3 is TGTGCCAGCAGAGGACAGGGGGGCTCACCCCTCCACTTT. The encoded protein is CASRGQGGSPLHF.

J is TRBJ1-4 and V is TRBV6-5, with 7 bases aligning to TRBD1. CDR1 is MNHEY and CDR2 is SVGAGI in the germline V gene. CDR3 length: 14 residues. Trimming cost V 8 bases and J 5 bases; bases outside gene matches: 8. The CDR3 protein is CASRTGTVNEKLFF. The DNA of the CDR3 is TGTGCCAGCCGAACCGGGACAGTGAATGAAAAACTGTTTTTT.

V is TRBV7-9 and J is TRBJ2-2; D might be TRBD2 (5 bases). Germline V CDR1 and CDR2: SEHNR, FQNEAQ (reference sequence). V dropped 5 bases and J dropped 0 bases, with 13 bases sitting between them. This CDR3 is built from 16 residues. The CDR3 nucleotides read TGTGCCAGCAGCCCACGGGAAACCACGAACACCGGGGAGCTGTTTTTT. Protein product: CASSPRETTNTGELFF.

The chain uses TRBV7-7 and TRBJ1-1; no clear D. The CDR3 is 13 residues long. CDR1 SSHAT and CDR2 FNYEAQ come from the germline V gene (reference sequence). The V end was cut by 1 base, the J end by 5 bases, with 8 bases between. The CDR3 spells CASSLEEGTEAFF. As DNA, the CDR3 is TGTGCCAGCAGCTTAGAGGAGGGAACTGAAGCTTTCTTT.

This clone appeared a few times. The rearrangement joins TRBV18 to TRBJ1-3; D is unresolved. The CDR3 runs 13 residues. Trimming removed 0 bases from V and 13 bases from J, with 13 bases in between. Germline loops: CDR1 KGHSH, CDR2 LQKENI. This chain's CDR3 is CASSPPSEIGIYF. The DNA for the CDR3 is TGTGCCAGCTCACCACCTAGCGAGATCGGGATATATTTT.

The chain uses TRBV5-4 and TRBJ2-3, with D possibly TRBD2 on 5 matching bases. The CDR3 runs to 14 residues. Per germline, CDR1 SGHNT and CDR2 YYREEE (reference sequence). Between the trimmed V and J ends, which lost 5 bases and 5 bases, there was a span of 15 bases. Written as DNA, the CDR3 is TGTGCCAGCAGTAACGGCCAGCGGCAAGATACGCAGTATTTT. It yields the protein CASSNGQRQDTQYF.